This TCR beta chain comes out of a study of cytotoxic CD8 clonotypes in ibrutinib-treated CLL. Whole-study context: Included were about 11 relapsed/refractory and some 15 treatment-naive patients, of whom approximately 17 were IGHV unmutated.

The planned depth of sequencing spanned 1 in 200,000 to 1 in 1 million T cells. Sequencing was performed with immunoSEQ multiplex PCR; in TCRdb, only in-frame clones are kept and a portion is missing. The data hold hundreds of thousands of clones, with just over 70% observed a single time. The sequencing used PBMCs, collected after 12 months of ibrutinib treatment. This receptor was taken from a human donor with chronic lymphocytic leukemia.

CDR3 in amino acids: CASSYYRAEPQHF. The CDR3 nucleotides read TGTGCCAGCAGTTATTACAGGGCTGAGCCCCAGCATTTT. V usage is TRBV28 and J usage is TRBJ1-5; D is possibly TRBD1 (6 bases). Trimming shortened V by 4 bases and J by 8 bases, and 12 bases separated the two germline ends. Germline lookup yields CDR1 MDHEN and CDR2 SYDVKM. The CDR3 has 13 residues.